The source of this TCR beta chain is a study of T cells after yellow fever vaccination. Findings and caveats of the study: Abundant clonotypes from the bulk population could have been carried over as contaminants into FACS-sorted repertoires. Weaker overall was a secondary response that nonetheless peaked faster, on day 5 versus 15.

V was cut by 4 bases and J by 5 bases, with 18 bases left in between. This CDR3 is 15 amino acids long. The germline V gene has CDR1 SGHRS and CDR2 YFSETQ. TCRdb called the 5' RACE reads again in MiXCR, with one record for every CDR3 protein. The repertoire holds hundreds of thousands of distinct CDR3 sequences, with roughly an eighth as singletons. This clonotype was detected a few times. Its antigen remains unknown. The sample here was CD4+ T cells sorted from PBMCs, taken 15 days after the yellow fever booster vaccination. The chain uses TRBV5-1 and TRBJ2-5, with D maybe TRBD1 (7 bases). This receptor was obtained from a man aged 18-30 years who received the YFV17D yellow fever vaccine. The CDR3, as DNA: TGCGCCAGCAGCGAAGGACAGGTGGAGGGGGAGACCCAGTACTTC. It is translated as CASSEGQVEGETQYF.